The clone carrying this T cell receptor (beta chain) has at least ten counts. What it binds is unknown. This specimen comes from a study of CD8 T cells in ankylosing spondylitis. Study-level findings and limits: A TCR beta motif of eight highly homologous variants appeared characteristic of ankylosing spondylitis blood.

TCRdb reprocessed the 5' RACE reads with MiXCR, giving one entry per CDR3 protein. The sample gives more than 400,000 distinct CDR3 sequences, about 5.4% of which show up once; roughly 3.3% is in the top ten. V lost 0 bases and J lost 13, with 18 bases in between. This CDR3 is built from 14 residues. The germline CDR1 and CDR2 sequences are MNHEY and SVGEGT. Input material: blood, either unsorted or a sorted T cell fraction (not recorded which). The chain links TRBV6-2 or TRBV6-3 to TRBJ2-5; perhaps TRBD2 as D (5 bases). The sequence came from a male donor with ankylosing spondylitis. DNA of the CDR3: TGTGCCAGCAGTTACTCGACACAGCTCGGGAAACGGTACTTC. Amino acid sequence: CASSYSTQLGKRYF.